Sequencing of this T cell receptor (beta chain) was carried out in a study of CXCR3-negative and CXCR3-positive naive CD8 T cells (dated by TCRdb to between 2018 and 2021). Turning to the overall study: In total, 130 million to 150 million TRB reads were obtained, which works out to roughly 1.5 +/- 0.3 million reads per library. Data from around 11 donors, pooled across two independent experiments, went into the diversity and physicochemical repertoire analyses. For the TRBV-TRBJ cluster analysis, the naive subsets came from 5 donors, while the memory cells came from 3 donors.

General findings and caveats noted by the study authors: Repertoire diversity was comparably high in both naive subsets but much lower in memory CD8+ T cells. Because surface CD5, which is linked to self-reactivity in mice, was comparable between the naive subsets, TCR interaction strength was also inferred from TRB CDR3 physicochemical properties. Because CXCR3 expression was partially decreased after cryopreservation, freshly isolated PBMCs were used for most assays. Similar TRBV-TRBJ usage was shown by naive CXCR3-negative and CXCR3-positive cells from the same donor, whereas distinct patterns were shown by memory cells.

For each CD8+ T cell subset, flow sorting was done in triplicate, and 300,000 or so cells per subset went directly into RLT lysis buffer. Standard density gradient centrifugation was used to isolate peripheral blood mononuclear cells from buffy coats. Total RNA was extracted from sorted cells using an RNeasy Mini Kit. From cysteine to phenylalanine, the CDR3 is 12 amino acids long. The nucleotide record is missing. Sequences MDHEN (CDR1) and SYDVKM (CDR2) are obtained from the germline V gene. Sequenced using a NextSeq 550. The Human TCR Profiling Kit (MiLaboratory) was used to make UMI-labeled 5' RACE TRB cDNA libraries. The full amount of extracted RNA was used for cDNA synthesis, and the full amount of resulting cDNA was used for PCR amplification. Libraries were prepared in parallel with an identical number of PCR cycles. As for the authors' bioinformatics: MIGEC and MiXCR extracted about 53,000 +/- 10,000 unique UMI-labeled TRB cDNA molecules per library, requiring at least two reads per UMI. On average, about 40,000 +/- 10,000 functional in-frame TRB CDR3 nucleotide clonotypes lacking stop codons were found per library. After downsampling to 5000 UMI-labeled TRB molecules per sample, diversity metrics, including normalized Shannon-Wiener and Chao1, were computed in VDJtools. VDJtools computed clonotype-size-weighted physicochemical properties of the central five CDR3 residues: interaction energy, strength, volume and Kidera factor 4. Once TCRdb had reprocessed the reads, it stored one entry per CDR3 protein sequence and supplied no DNA. TCRdb, rather than the study authors, made the V and J calls. This sample's table contains about 43,000 distinct CDR3 sequences. Roughly 14% of the sample is held by the ten biggest clonotypes.

Points on this clonotype: Its antigen is still unknown.

The chain employs TRBV28 and TRBJ1-6; TCRdb indicates TRBD1, and absent DNA this call remains unverified. The clonotype comes from a human donor in good health. Some clones in this sample may be carry-over from other donors' samples. Sequencing input: memory CD8+ T cells from blood. This specimen's cell subset or site label, interpreted: conventional CD8+ memory T cells (TMEM), sorted as controls. The CDR3 region reads CASSPPRAALHF.